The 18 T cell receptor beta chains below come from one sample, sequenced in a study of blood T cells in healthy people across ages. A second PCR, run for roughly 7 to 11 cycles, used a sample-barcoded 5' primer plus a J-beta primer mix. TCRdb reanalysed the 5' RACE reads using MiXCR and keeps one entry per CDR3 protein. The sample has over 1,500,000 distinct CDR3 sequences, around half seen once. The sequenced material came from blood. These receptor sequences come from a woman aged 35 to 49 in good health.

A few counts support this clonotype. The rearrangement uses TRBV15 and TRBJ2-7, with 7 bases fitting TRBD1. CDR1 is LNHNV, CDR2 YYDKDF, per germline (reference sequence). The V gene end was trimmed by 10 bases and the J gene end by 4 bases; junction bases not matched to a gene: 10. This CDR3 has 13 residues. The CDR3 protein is CASAINRGYEQYF. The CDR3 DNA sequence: TGTGCCAGCGCAATCAACAGGGGTTACGAGCAGTACTTC.

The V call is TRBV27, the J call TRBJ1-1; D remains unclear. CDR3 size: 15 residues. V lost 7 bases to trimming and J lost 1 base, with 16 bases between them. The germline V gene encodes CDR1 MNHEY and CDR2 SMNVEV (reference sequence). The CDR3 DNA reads TGTGCCAGCACCCCGGCGGAGGGCAAGAACACTGAAGCTTTCTTT. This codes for CASTPAEGKNTEAFF.

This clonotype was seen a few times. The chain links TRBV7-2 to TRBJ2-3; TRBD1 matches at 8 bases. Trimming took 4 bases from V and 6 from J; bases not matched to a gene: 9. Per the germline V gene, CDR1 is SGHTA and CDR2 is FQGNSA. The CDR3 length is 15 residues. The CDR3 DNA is TGTGCCAGCAGCTACCGGACAGGGAAGGGGGATACGCAGTATTTT. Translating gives CASSYRTGKGDTQYF.

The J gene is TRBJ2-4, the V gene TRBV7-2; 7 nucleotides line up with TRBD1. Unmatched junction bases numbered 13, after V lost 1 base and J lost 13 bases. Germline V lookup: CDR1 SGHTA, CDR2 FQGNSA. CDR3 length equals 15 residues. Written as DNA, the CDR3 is TGTGCCAGCAGCTTAGAAGGCAGGGGGAGTACGGTGCAGTACTTC. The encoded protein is CASSLEGRGSTVQYF.

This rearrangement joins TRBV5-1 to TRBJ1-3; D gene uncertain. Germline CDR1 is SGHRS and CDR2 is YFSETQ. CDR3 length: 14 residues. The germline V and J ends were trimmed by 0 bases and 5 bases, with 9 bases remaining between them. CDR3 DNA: TGCGCCAGCAGCTTGGAGGGTGGCAGAAACACCATATATTTT. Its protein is CASSLEGGRNTIYF.

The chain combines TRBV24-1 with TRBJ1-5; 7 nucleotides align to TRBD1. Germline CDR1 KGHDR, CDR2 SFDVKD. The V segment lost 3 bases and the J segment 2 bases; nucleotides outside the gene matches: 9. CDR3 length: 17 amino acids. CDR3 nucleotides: TGTGCCACCAGTGATCCAACAGGGGAGTTTGGCAATCAGCCCCAGCATTTT. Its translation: CATSDPTGEFGNQPQHF.

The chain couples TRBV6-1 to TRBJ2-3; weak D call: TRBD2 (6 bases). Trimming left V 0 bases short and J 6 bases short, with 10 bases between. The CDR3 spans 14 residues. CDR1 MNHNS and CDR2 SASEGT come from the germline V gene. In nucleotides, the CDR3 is TGTGCCAGCAGTGAAGCGGCGGGATGGGATACGCAGTATTTT. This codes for CASSEAAGWDTQYF.

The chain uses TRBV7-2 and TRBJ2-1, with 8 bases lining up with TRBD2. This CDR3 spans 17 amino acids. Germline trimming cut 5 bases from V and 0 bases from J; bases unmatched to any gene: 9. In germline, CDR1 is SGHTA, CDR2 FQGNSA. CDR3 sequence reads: CASSPSFSGASYNEQFF. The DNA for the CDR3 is TGTGCCAGCAGCCCCTCCTTTAGCGGGGCCTCCTACAATGAGCAGTTCTTC.

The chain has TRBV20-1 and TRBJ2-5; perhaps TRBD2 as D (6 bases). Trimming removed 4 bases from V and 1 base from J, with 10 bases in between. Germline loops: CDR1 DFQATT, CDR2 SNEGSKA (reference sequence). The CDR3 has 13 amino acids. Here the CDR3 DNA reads TGCAGTGCTACGCGGGGTCCCCAAGAGACCCAGTACTTC. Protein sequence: CSATRGPQETQYF.

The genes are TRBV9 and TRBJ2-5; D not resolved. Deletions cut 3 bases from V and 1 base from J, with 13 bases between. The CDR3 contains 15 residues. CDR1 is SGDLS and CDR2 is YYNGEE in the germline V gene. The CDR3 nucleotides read TGTGCCAGCAGCGCCGCCCTGGGCTTCCAAGAGACCCAGTACTTC. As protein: CASSAALGFQETQYF.

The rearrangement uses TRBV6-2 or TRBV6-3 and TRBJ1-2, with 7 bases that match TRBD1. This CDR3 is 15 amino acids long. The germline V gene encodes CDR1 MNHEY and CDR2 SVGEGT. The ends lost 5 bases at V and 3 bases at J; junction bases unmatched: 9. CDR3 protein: CASSQPDRFHYGYTF. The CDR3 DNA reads TGTGCCAGCAGTCAACCGGACAGGTTTCACTATGGCTACACCTTC.

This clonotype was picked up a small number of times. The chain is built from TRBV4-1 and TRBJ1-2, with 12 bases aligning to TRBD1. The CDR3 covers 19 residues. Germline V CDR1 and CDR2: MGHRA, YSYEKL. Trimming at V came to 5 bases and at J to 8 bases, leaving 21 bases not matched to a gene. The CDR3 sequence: CASSAESGTGGARAGGYTF. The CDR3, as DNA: TGCGCCAGCAGCGCAGAGTCCGGGACAGGGGGCGCAAGGGCTGGCGGCTACACCTTC.

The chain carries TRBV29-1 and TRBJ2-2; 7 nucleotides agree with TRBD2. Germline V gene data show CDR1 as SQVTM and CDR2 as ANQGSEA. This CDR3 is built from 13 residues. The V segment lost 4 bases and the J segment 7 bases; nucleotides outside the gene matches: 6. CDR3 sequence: CSVGGGAIGELFF. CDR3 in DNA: TGCAGCGTTGGGGGAGGGGCGATCGGGGAGCTGTTTTTT.

CDR3 sequence reads: CASSQDVSVGGNYEQYF. The CDR3 DNA reads as TGCGCCAGCAGCCAAGATGTTTCTGTCGGGGGGAACTACGAGCAGTACTTC. The chain recombines TRBV4-1 with TRBJ2-7; 7 bases fit TRBD2. Germline assignment: CDR1 MGHRA and CDR2 YSYEKL. The V segment lost 0 bases and the J segment 3 bases; nucleotides outside the gene matches: 11. The CDR3 is made up of 17 amino acids.

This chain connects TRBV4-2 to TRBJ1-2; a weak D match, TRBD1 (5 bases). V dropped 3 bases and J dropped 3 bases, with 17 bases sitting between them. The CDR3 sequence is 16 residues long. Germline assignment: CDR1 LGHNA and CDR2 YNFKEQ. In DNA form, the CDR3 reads TGTGCCAGCAGCCAGGGTCTTTCCGGGACGGACTATGGCTACACCTTC. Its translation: CASSQGLSGTDYGYTF.

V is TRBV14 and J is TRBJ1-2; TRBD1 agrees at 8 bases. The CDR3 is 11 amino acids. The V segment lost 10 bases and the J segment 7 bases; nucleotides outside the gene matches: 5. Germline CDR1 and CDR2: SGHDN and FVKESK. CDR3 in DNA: TGTGCCACCTGGACAGGGAGTGGCTACACCTTC. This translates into CATWTGSGYTF.

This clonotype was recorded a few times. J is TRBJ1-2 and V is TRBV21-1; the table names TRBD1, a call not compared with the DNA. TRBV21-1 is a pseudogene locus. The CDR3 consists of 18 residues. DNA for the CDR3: TGTGCCAGCAGCAAAGTGCCCCGGGACAGGGGGTCTTGGGATGGCTACACCTTC. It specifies CASSKVPRDRGSWDGYTF.

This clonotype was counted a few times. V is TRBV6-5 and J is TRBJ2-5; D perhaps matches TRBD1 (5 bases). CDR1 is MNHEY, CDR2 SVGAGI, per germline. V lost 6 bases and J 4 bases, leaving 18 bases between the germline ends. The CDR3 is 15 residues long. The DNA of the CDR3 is TGTGCCAGCAGCGAAGGACAAACCTTTGGAGAGACCCAGTACTTC. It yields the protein CASSEGQTFGETQYF.